These 25 T cell receptor beta chains were all obtained from the same sample, sequenced in a study of response to subunit inactivated influenza vaccine. Each CDR3 protein is one row after TCRdb ran MiXCR on the RT-PCR reads. In the table there are around 710,000 distinct CDR3 sequences, 14% of which are singletons. This specimen was PBMCs from blood, taken 14 days before vaccination. The receptors were gathered from a man aged 50-60 years who received an inactivated influenza vaccine.

This clonotype was observed a few times. J is TRBJ1-5 and V is TRBV12-3 or TRBV12-4; no definite D call. The CDR3 loop spans 15 amino acids. V was cut by 3 bases and J by 3 bases, with 12 bases left in between. CDR3 sequence: CASSFAGSYNQPQHF. The CDR3 DNA reads TGTGCCAGCAGTTTCGCGGGCTCGTACAATCAGCCCCAGCATTTT.

CDR3 in DNA: TGTGCCAGCAGCCAAGGAGGGATGGTTAGCTCCTACGAGCAGTACTTC. Amino acid sequence: CASSQGGMVSSYEQYF. The chain carries TRBV14 and TRBJ2-7, with D tentatively TRBD2 (5 bases). The CDR3 runs to 16 residues. Trimming shortened V by 1 base and J by 0 bases, and 13 bases separated the two germline ends. The V gene's germline CDR1 is SGHDN and CDR2 FVKESK.

V usage is TRBV20-1 and J usage is TRBJ2-1, with TRBD2 identical over 12 bases. This CDR3 spans 17 amino acids. V lost 0 bases, J lost 5 bases, and 8 bases stayed unmatched. Per germline, CDR1 DFQATT and CDR2 SNEGSKA (reference sequence). The CDR3 protein is CSARDVTSGSLHNEQFF. The DNA for the CDR3 is TGCAGTGCTAGAGATGTGACTAGCGGGAGTCTCCACAATGAGCAGTTCTTC.

This clonotype was seen only a few times. The chain has TRBV5-1 and TRBJ2-1; weak D call: TRBD1 (6 bases). This CDR3 has 16 amino acids. Germline loops: CDR1 SGHRS, CDR2 YFSETQ. V lost 0 bases and J 6 bases, leaving 16 bases between the germline ends. This CDR3 reads CASSLGGSGVFNEQFF. The CDR3 DNA follows: TGCGCCAGCAGCTTGGGTGGGTCAGGGGTTTTCAATGAGCAGTTCTTC.

This clonotype was counted many times. The chain employs TRBV12-3 or TRBV12-4 and TRBJ1-5; the D is unclear. V shed 3 bases and J shed 1 base, with 10 bases lying between them. CDR3 size: 15 residues. CDR3 sequence reads: CASSLSDGSNQPQHF. CDR3 nucleotide sequence: TGTGCCAGCAGTTTGAGTGATGGAAGCAATCAGCCCCAGCATTTT.

This clonotype was counted many times. V gene TRBV20-1 combines with J gene TRBJ2-7; unclear D gene. The germline gives CDR1 DFQATT, CDR2 SNEGSKA (reference sequence). V lost 0 bases to trimming and J lost 3 bases, with 6 bases between them. The CDR3 covers 12 residues. The CDR3 DNA follows: TGCAGTGCTAGAGACGTCGGCTACGAGCAGTACTTC. Encoded protein: CSARDVGYEQYF.

The table lists this clonotype with a few counts. The rearrangement links TRBV11-2 to TRBJ2-3, with D hard to call. The CDR3 is 15 amino acids. Trimming left V 7 bases short and J 2 bases short, with 16 bases between. Germline-derived CDR1 and CDR2 are SGHAT and FQNNGV. CDR3 in amino acids: CASILTRLVTDTQYF. The CDR3, as DNA: TGTGCCAGCATTCTGACTCGCCTAGTCACAGATACGCAGTATTTT.

This clonotype was seen a few times. The chain combines TRBV18 with TRBJ2-7; D remains unclear. Trimming took off 3 bases at V and 0 bases at J, with 9 bases between the two ends. The CDR3 contains 14 residues. The germline V gene encodes CDR1 KGHSH and CDR2 LQKENI. CDR3 bases: TGTGCCAGCTCACCTGTACAGACCTCCTACGAGCAGTACTTC. Protein product: CASSPVQTSYEQYF. The full variable domain, its missing parts supplied by reference TRBV18 and TRBJ2-7, is NAGVMQNPRHLVRRRGQEARLRCSPMKGHSHVYWYRQLPEEGLKFMVYLQKENIIDESGMPKERFSAEFPKEGPSILRIQQVVRGDSAAYFCASSPVQTSYEQYFGPGTRLTVT.

This clonotype turned up a few times. This sequence joins TRBV5-1 and TRBJ2-4; 7 bases align to TRBD2. The CDR3 length is 14 residues. After removal of 4 bases from V and 3 bases from J, the junction contained 4 bases not matched to a gene. Germline values: CDR1 SGHRS, CDR2 YFSETQ. The CDR3 nucleotides are TGCGCCAGCAGCCTAAGCGGGAACAAAAACATTCAGTACTTC. Protein product: CASSLSGNKNIQYF.

The rearrangement uses TRBV28 and TRBJ2-5; D unclear. With 5 bases removed from V and 5 bases from J, the gap between germline ends came to 12 bases. Germline CDR1 is MDHEN and CDR2 is SYDVKM. There are 13 residues in the CDR3. Written as DNA, the CDR3 is TGTGCCAGCAGTATAATCTTTCGGGAGACCCAGTACTTC. This encodes CASSIIFRETQYF.

This clonotype was detected ten times or more. The rearrangement links TRBV14 to TRBJ2-1, with no clear D. Trimming removed 0 bases at V and 1 base at J, with 4 bases between. The CDR3 loop spans 14 amino acids. CDR1 SGHDN and CDR2 FVKESK come from the germline V gene. The CDR3 spells CASSQEVSYNEQFF. In DNA, the CDR3 is TGTGCCAGCAGCCAAGAGGTGTCCTACAATGAGCAGTTCTTC.

The chain carries TRBV24-1 and TRBJ2-1, with 11 bases fitting TRBD2. Germline trimming cut 3 bases from V and 11 bases from J; bases unmatched to any gene: 5. This CDR3 has 14 residues. Germline values: CDR1 KGHDR, CDR2 SFDVKD. The CDR3 sequence: CATSDGTSGIKQFF. The CDR3 DNA reads as TGTGCCACCAGTGATGGGACTAGCGGAATTAAGCAGTTCTTC.

The chain is built from TRBV29-1 and TRBJ1-1, with no clear D. The V gene's germline CDR1 is SQVTM and CDR2 ANQGSEA. This CDR3 has 11 residues. Trimming took 3 bases from V and 4 from J, leaving 6 bases between them. The CDR3 DNA is TGCAGCGTTGAGGGGTTCACTGAAGCTTTCTTT. It is translated as CSVEGFTEAFF.

The sample holds a few counts of this clonotype. The genes are TRBV10-3 and TRBJ2-5; TRBD1 matches at 9 bases. Losses at the gene ends were 7 bases for V and 2 bases for J; bases not matched to a gene: 5. From germline, CDR1 is ENHRY and CDR2 SYGVKD. This CDR3 is built from 14 residues. In DNA, the CDR3 is TGTGCCATCACCTCGACAGGGGGACAAGAGACCCAGTACTTC. This encodes CAITSTGGQETQYF.

The chain couples TRBV20-1 to TRBJ2-2; D gene unclear. Trimming pared 3 bases from V and 2 bases from J, leaving 10 bases between. CDR1 is DFQATT, CDR2 SNEGSKA, per germline (reference sequence). The CDR3 length is 14 residues. The CDR3 loop is CSARRSSNTGELFF. The CDR3 coding sequence is TGCAGTGCTAGGCGCTCTTCCAACACCGGGGAGCTGTTTTTT.

J is TRBJ1-2 and V is TRBV28; TRBD1 matches at 9 bases. Germline-derived CDR1 and CDR2 are MDHEN and SYDVKM. The ends lost 6 bases at V and 8 bases at J; junction bases unmatched: 13. This CDR3 has 15 residues. The CDR3 here is CASSQPGTGSRGYTF. CDR3 coding DNA: TGTGCCAGCAGCCAACCCGGGACAGGGTCGAGGGGCTACACCTTC.

J is TRBJ1-1 and V is TRBV11-2; the D is unclear. There are 15 residues in the CDR3. From germline, CDR1 is SGHAT and CDR2 FQNNGV. V lost 2 bases to trimming and J lost 2 bases, with 12 bases between them. CDR3 residues: CASSLYSGANTEAFF. The CDR3 DNA is TGTGCCAGCAGCTTATATTCCGGAGCCAACACTGAAGCTTTCTTT.

This clonotype was detected ten times or more. V and J are TRBV12-3 or TRBV12-4 and TRBJ2-2, with D possibly matching TRBD2 (6 bases). CDR3 length: 13 amino acids. Trimming took off 3 bases at V and 8 bases at J, with 10 bases between the two ends. CDR3 loop: CASSFRAGGELFF. The CDR3 DNA follows: TGTGCCAGCAGTTTCCGGGCGGGAGGGGAGCTGTTTTTT.

This clonotype has more than one count but fewer than ten. V usage is TRBV7-2 and J usage is TRBJ2-1; D not resolved. Germline values: CDR1 SGHTA, CDR2 FQGNSA. Trimming stripped 7 bases from V and 10 bases from J, with 23 bases between. The CDR3 is 15 residues long. CDR3 amino acids: CASNSRAGRFGEQFF. For the CDR3, the DNA is TGTGCCAGCAACTCTAGGGCTGGGCGTTTTGGAGAGCAGTTCTTC. Together with reference TRBV7-2 and TRBJ2-1, the CDR3 gives the full variable domain: GAGVSQSPSNKVTEKGKDVELRCDPISGHTALYWYRQSLGQGLEFLIYFQGNSAPDKSGLPSDRFSAERTGGSVSTLTIQRTQQEDSAVYLCASNSRAGRFGEQFFGPGTRLTVL.

The chain carries TRBV3-1 and TRBJ1-1; D uncertain. V shed 6 bases and J shed 4 bases, with 12 bases lying between them. The CDR3 loop spans 13 amino acids. Germline V gene data show CDR1 as LGHDT and CDR2 as YNNKEL (reference sequence). Written as DNA, the CDR3 is TGTGCCAGCAGTGACCCCGGTGGCACTGAAGCTTTCTTT. Translating gives CASSDPGGTEAFF.

This chain links TRBV6-5 with TRBJ1-6, with a tentative D call TRBD1 (6 bases). With 2 bases removed from V and 8 bases from J, the gap between germline ends came to 13 bases. Looked up from germline, CDR1 is MNHEY and CDR2 is SVGAGI. The CDR3 loop spans 15 amino acids. The CDR3 reads CASSYGGGLDSPLHF. The CDR3 nucleotides are TGTGCCAGCAGTTACGGGGGGGGCTTGGATTCACCCCTCCACTTT.

This clonotype occurred many times. The chain carries TRBV12-3 or TRBV12-4 and TRBJ1-4; D not resolved. V lost 5 bases to trimming and J lost 7 bases, with 11 bases between them. CDR3 size: 13 residues. CDR3 DNA: TGTGCCAGCAGTCCCAGTGCTTTTGAAAAACTGTTTTTT. This gives the protein CASSPSAFEKLFF.

This clonotype was found a few times. The chain is built from TRBV11-1 and TRBJ2-2, with TRBD1 identical over 12 bases. The V segment lost 6 bases and the J segment 4 bases; nucleotides outside the gene matches: 12. Per the germline V gene, CDR1 is SGHAT and CDR2 is FQDESV (reference sequence). The CDR3 has 18 amino acids. This CDR3 is CASRRFGTGGVGTGELFF. The CDR3 coding sequence is TGTGCCAGCAGACGTTTTGGGACAGGGGGCGTAGGCACCGGGGAGCTGTTTTTT.

The chain is built from TRBV28 and TRBJ1-1, with a possible D match to TRBD1 (5 bases). Germline V lookup: CDR1 MDHEN, CDR2 SYDVKM. Trimming shortened V by 5 bases and J by 1 base, and 14 bases separated the two germline ends. CDR3 length equals 15 residues. CDR3 sequence reads: CASSDPGTENTEAFF. In nucleotides, the CDR3 is TGTGCCAGCAGTGACCCCGGGACGGAGAACACTGAAGCTTTCTTT.

The sample holds a few counts of this clonotype. The rearrangement links TRBV21-1 to TRBJ2-7; the listed D gene, TRBD2, was not tested against the DNA. TRBV21-1 is a pseudogene segment. The CDR3 runs 17 residues. CDR3 coding DNA: TGTGCCAGCAGCAAAGATTTGGTAGCGGGAGTGCCGCCCGAGCAGTACTTC. It codes for CASSKDLVAGVPPEQYF.